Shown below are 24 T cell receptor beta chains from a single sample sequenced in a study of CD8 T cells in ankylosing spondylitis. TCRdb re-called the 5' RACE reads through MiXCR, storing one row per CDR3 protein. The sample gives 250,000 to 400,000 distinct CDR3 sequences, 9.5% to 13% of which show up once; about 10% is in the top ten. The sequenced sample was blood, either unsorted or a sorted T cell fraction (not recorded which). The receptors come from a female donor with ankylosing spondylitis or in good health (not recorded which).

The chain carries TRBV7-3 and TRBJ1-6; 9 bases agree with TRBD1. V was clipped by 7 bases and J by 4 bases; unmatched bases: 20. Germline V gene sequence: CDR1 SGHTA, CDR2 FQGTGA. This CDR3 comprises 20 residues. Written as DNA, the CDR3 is TGTGCCAGCATCCTAACAGGGGGCCCGCGAGGGGGTCTTTATAATTCACCCCTCCACTTT. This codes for CASILTGGPRGGLYNSPLHF.

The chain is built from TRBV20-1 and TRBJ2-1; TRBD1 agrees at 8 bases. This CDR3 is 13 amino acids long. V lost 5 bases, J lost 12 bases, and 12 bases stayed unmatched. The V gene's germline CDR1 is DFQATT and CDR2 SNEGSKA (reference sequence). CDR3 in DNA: TGCAGTGCTGACAGGGGCGCTTCCCCGGGGCAGTTCTTC. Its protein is CSADRGASPGQFF.

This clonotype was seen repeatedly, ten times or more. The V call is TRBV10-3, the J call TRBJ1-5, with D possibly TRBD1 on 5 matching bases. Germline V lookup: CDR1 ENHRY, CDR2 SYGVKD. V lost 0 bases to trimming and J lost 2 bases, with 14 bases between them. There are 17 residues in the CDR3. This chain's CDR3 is CAISESQHGGGNQPQHF. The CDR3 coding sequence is TGTGCCATCAGTGAGTCGCAACATGGGGGAGGCAATCAGCCCCAGCATTTT.

CDR3 sequence (DNA): TGCAGTGCTAAACGGGGGAACACTGAAGCTTTCTTT. Encoded protein: CSAKRGNTEAFF. V gene TRBV20-1 combines with J gene TRBJ1-1; D is undetermined. Germline V lookup: CDR1 DFQATT, CDR2 SNEGSKA (reference sequence). This CDR3 is built from 12 residues. The V gene lost 4 bases and the J gene lost 1 base, with 7 bases spanning the gap.

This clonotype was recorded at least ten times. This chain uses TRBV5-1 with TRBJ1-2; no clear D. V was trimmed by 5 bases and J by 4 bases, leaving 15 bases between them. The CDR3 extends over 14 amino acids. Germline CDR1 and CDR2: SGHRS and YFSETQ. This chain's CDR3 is CASRDHGSSYGYTF. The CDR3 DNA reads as TGCGCCAGCAGAGACCACGGTTCTTCCTATGGCTACACCTTC.

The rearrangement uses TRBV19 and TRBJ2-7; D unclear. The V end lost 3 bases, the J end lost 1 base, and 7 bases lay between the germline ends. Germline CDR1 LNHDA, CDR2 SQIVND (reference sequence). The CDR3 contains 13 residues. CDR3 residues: CASSIKGSYEQYF. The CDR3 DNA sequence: TGTGCCAGTAGTATCAAGGGTTCCTACGAGCAGTACTTC.

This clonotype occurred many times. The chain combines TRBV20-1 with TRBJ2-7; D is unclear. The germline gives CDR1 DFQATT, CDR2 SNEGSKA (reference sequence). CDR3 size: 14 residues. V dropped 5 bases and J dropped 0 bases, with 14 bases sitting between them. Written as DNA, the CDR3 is TGCAGTGCTCACCGCTCCCTAAGCTCCTACGAGCAGTACTTC. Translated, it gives CSAHRSLSSYEQYF.

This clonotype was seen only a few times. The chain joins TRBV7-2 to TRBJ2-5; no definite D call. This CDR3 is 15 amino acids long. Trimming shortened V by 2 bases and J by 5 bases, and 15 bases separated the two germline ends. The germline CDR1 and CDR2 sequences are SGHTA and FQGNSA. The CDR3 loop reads CASSLTRSSGETQYF. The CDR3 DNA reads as TGTGCCAGCAGCTTAACGAGGAGTTCCGGGGAGACCCAGTACTTC.

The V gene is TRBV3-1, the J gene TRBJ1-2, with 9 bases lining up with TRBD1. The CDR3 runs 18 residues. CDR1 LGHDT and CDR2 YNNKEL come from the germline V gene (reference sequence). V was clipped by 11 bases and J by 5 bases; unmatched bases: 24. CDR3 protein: CAFSPLGTGPVGGYGYTF. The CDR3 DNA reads TGTGCCTTCAGCCCCCTTGGGACAGGGCCGGTTGGGGGATATGGCTACACCTTC.

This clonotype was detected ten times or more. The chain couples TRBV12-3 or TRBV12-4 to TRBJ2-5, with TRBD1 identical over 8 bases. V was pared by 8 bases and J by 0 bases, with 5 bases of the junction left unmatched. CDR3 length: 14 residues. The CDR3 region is CASGQGLYQETQYF. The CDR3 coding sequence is TGTGCCAGCGGACAGGGCCTGTACCAAGAGACCCAGTACTTC.

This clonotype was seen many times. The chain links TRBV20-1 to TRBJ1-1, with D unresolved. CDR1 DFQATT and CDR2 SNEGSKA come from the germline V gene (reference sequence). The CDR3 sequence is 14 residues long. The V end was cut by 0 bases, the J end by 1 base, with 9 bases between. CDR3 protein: CSARDLRRNTEAFF. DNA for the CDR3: TGCAGTGCTAGAGATCTTAGGAGGAACACTGAAGCTTTCTTT.

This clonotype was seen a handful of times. The CDR3 DNA sequence: TGTGCCAGCAGCTTGCCAGGAGGGATCGAGACCCAGTACTTC. As protein: CASSLPGGIETQYF. The genes are TRBV5-8 and TRBJ2-5; a possible D gene is TRBD2 (6 bases). The germline V gene has CDR1 SGHTS and CDR2 YDEGEE. With 1 base removed from V and 5 bases from J, the gap between germline ends came to 12 bases. This CDR3 region has 14 residues.

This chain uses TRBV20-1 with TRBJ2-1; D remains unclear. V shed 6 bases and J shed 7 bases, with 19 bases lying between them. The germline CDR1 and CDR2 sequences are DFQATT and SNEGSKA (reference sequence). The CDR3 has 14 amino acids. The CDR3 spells CSATTPSIGNEQFF. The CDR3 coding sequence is TGCAGTGCCACTACCCCAAGTATAGGAAATGAGCAGTTCTTC.

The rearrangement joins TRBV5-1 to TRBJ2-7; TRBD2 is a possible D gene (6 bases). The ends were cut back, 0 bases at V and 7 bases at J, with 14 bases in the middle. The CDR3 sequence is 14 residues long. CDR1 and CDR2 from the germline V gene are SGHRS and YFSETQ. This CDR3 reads CASSLAGGIGEQYF. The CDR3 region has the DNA TGCGCCAGCAGCTTGGCTGGCGGGATCGGGGAGCAGTACTTC. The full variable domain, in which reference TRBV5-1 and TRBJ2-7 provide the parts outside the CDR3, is KAGVTQTPRYLIKTRGQQVTLSCSPISGHRSVSWYQQTPGQGLQFLFEYFSETQRNKGNFPGRFSGRQFSNSRSEMNVSTLELGDSALYLCASSLAGGIGEQYFGPGTRLTVT.

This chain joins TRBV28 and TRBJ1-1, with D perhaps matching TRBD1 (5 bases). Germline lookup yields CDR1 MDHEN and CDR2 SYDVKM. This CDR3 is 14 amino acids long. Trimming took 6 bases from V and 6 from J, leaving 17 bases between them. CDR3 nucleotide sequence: TGTGCCAGCAGCACGGGACTCCTTGCCGCTGAAGCTTTCTTT. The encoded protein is CASSTGLLAAEAFF.

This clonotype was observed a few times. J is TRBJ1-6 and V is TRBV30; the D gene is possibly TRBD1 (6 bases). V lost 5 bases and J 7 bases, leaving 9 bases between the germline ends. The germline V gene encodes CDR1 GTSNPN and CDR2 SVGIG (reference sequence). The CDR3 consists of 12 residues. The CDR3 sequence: CAWAGTNSPLHF. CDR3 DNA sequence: TGTGCCTGGGCCGGGACAAATTCACCCCTCCACTTT.

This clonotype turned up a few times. Here the CDR3 DNA reads TGTGCCAGCAGTGAGCTCTCCTACGAGCAGTACTTC. This codes for CASSELSYEQYF. The rearrangement links TRBV2 to TRBJ2-7; D gene ambiguous. CDR1 and CDR2 (germline): SNHLY, FYNNEI. The CDR3 is 12 residues long. V was shortened by 3 bases and J by 0 bases, with 3 bases between the two germline ends.

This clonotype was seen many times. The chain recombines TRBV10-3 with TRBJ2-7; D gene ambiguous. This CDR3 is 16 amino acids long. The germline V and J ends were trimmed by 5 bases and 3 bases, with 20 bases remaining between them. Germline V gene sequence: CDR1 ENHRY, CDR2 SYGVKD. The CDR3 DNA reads TGTGCCATCAGTCCCGATGTAGCAGAGACCTACTACGAGCAGTACTTC. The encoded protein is CAISPDVAETYYEQYF.

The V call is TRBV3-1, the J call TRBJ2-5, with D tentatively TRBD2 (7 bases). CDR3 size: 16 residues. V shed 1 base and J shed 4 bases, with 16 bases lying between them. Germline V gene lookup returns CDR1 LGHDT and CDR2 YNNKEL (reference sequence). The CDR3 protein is CASSQVFQGRGETQYF. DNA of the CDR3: TGTGCCAGCAGCCAAGTTTTCCAGGGGAGGGGAGAGACCCAGTACTTC.

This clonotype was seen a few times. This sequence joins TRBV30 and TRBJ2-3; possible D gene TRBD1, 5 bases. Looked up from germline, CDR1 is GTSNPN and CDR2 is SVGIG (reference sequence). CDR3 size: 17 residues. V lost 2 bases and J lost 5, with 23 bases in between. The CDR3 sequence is CAWSLLGAGKVGDTQYF. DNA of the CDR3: TGTGCCTGGAGTTTGTTAGGGGCAGGGAAGGTTGGAGATACGCAGTATTTT.

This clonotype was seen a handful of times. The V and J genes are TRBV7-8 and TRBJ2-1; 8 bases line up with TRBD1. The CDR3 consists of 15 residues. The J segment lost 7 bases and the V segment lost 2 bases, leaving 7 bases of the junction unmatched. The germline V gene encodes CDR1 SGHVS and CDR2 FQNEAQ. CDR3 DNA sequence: TGTGCCAGCAGCTTACGCACAGGGGGTTGGAATGAGCAGTTCTTC. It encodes CASSLRTGGWNEQFF.

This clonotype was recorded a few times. The CDR3 spells CASSLGGGGATEAFF. The CDR3 DNA reads as TGTGCCAGCAGCTTAGGGGGGGGAGGGGCGACTGAAGCTTTCTTT. The genes are TRBV7-8 and TRBJ1-1, with D perhaps matching TRBD1 (5 bases). V lost 1 base, J lost 5 bases, and 14 bases lay in between. The CDR3 is 15 residues long. Germline CDR1 is SGHVS and CDR2 is FQNEAQ.

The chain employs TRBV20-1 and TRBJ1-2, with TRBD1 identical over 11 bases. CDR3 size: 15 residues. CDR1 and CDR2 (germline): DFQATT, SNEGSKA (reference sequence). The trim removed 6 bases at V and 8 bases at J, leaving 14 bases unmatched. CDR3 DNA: TGCAGTGCCAGACTTCCCGGACAGGGGGCGAGGGGCTACACCTTC. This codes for CSARLPGQGARGYTF.

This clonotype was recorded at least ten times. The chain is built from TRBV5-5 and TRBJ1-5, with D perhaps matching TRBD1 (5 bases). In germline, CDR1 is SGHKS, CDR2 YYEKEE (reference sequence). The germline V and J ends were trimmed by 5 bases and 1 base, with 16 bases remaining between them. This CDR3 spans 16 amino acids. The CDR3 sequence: CASRKWGFGSNQPQHF. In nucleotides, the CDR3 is TGTGCCAGCAGAAAATGGGGGTTTGGAAGCAATCAGCCCCAGCATTTT.